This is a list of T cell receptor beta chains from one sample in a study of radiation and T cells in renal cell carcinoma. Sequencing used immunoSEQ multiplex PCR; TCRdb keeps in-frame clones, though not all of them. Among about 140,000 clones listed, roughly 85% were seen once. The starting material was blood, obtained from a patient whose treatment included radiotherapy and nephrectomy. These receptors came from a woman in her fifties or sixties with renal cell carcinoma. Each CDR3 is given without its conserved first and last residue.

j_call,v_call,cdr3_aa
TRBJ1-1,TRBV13,ASRLGEAEAF
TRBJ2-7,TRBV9,ASSKQGALSYEQY
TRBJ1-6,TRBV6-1,ATVPRSSYNSPLH
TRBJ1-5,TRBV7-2,ASSLDRNQPQH
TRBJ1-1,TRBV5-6,ASSSLGPGEAF
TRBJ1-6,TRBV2,ASKSGPGRTGSYNSPLH
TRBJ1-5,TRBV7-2,ASSPTGGGNQPQH
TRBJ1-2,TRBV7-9,ASSLRDTNYGYT
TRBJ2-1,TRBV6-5,ASSYSGTSGRVWF
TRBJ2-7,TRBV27,ASRTPGLAGPTVYEQY
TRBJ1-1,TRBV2,ASSIVGTEAF
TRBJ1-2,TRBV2,ASGGQGAGYGYT
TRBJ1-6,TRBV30,AWTDRNSPLH
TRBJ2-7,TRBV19,ASSTVRGGEQY
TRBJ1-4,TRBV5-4,ASSRDRGSTNEKLF
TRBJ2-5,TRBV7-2,ASSLVAGEETQY
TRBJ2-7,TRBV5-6,ASSSTGRYEQY
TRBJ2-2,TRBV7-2,ASSLVGATTGELF
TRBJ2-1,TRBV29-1,SGSLGGTQANEQF
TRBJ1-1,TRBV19,ASSQTSQTEAF
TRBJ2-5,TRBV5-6,ASSLRDRGIVETQY
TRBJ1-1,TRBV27,ASSLTRTGVINTEAF
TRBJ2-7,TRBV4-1,ASSHTQHIRGAAYEQY
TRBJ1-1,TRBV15,ATSRDRPAGENTEAF
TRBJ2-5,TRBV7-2,ASSLLTGLYQETQY
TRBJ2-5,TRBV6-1,ASSESQTQY
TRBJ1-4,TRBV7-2,ASSIRQGQYEKLF
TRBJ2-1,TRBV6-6,ASSRQGAWNEQF
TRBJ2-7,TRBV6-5,ASRRSYEQY
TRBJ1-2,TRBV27,ASSPFRDGYGYT
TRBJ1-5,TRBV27,ASRSRQGSQPQH
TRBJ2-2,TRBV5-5,ASSRMVLAGFGGELF
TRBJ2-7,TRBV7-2,ASSFGSTYEQY
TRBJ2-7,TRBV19,ASSRGGEQY
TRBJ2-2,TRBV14,ASSRNYGTGELF
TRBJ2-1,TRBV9,ASQYSGVGDEQF
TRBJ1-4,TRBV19,ASREGEKLF
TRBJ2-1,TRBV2,ASSDGGNEQF
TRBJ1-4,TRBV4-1,ASSQDHSGSEKLF
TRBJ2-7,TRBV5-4,ASSGITGTSGEQY
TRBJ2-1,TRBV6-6,ASGYNEQF
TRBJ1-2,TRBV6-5,ASRTRQGHYGYT
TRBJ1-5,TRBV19,ASSMSGNWGNQPQH
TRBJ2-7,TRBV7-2,ASSERYRGIHEQY
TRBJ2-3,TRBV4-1,ASSQEREVSDTQY
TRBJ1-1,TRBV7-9,ASSLQGANTEAF
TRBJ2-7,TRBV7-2,ASSLSVGGSHEQY